The TCR beta chain described here comes from a study of memory CD4+ T cells and cytomegalovirus serostatus. Clones were read by immunoSEQ multiplex PCR, and TCRdb kept only the in-frame ones, dropping some. Of about 29,000 clones listed, over 70% were seen once; the top ten hold around 0.68%. V was pared by 1 base and J by 4 bases, with 3 bases of the junction left unmatched. The CDR3 extends over 15 amino acids. Germline CDR1 reads SGHTA; CDR2 reads FQGNSA. The sort gate was single viable CD3+CD4+CD8-CD45RO+ cells for memory CD4+ T cells. The sequencing sample was made of memory CD4+ T cells from blood. The V call is TRBV7-2, the J call TRBJ2-3; 9 bases are shared with TRBD1. This clonotype was obtained from an adult in good health and CMV-seronegative. This CDR3 reads CASSLVGQGSDTQYF. The CDR3 region has the DNA TGTGCCAGCAGCTTAGTGGGACAGGGATCAGATACGCAGTATTTT.